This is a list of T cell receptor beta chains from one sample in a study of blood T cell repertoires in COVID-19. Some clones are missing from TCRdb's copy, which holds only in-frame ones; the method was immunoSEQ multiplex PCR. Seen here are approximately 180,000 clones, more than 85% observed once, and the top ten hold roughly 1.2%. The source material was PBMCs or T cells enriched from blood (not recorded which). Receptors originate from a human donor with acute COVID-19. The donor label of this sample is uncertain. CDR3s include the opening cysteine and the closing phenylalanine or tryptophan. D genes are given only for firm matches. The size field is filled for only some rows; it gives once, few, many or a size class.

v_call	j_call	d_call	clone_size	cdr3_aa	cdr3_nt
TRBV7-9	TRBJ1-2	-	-	CASSSQGIDGYTF	TGTGCCAGCAGTTCCCAGGGGATCGATGGCTACACCTTC
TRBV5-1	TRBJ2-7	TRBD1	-	CASSSGQGAIYEQYF	TGCGCCAGCAGCTCCGGACAGGGGGCGATATACGAGCAGTACTTC
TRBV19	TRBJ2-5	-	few	CASTEIGGGETQYF	TGTGCCAGTACCGAGATTGGCGGCGGAGAGACCCAGTACTTC
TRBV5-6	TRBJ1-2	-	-	CASSLVRQPKTERHGYTF	TGTGCCAGCAGCTTGGTACGACAGCCTAAAACCGAACGACATGGCTACACCTTC
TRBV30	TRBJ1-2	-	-	CALTGGGYTF	TGTGCCTTGACAGGCGGTGGCTACACCTTC
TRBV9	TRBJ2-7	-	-	CASSDFTGYEQYF	TGTGCCAGCAGCGATTTTACAGGGTACGAGCAGTACTTC
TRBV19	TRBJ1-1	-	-	CASSATRTGGTKFF	TGTGCCAGTAGTGCCACTCGAACGGGGGGTACTAAGTTCTTT
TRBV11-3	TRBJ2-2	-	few	CASSPGRTLKSGELFF	TGTGCCAGCAGCCCCGGGCGGACACTTAAGAGCGGGGAGCTGTTTTTT
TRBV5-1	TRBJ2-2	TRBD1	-	CASSQGTVNTGELFF	TGCGCCAGCAGCCAGGGGACAGTCAACACCGGGGAGCTGTTTTTT
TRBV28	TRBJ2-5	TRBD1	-	CASSAFADRGLGTQYF	TGTGCCAGCAGTGCCTTCGCGGACAGGGGGCTTGGGACCCAGTACTTC
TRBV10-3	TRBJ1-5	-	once	CAISDLEGGVGQPQHF	TGTGCCATCAGTGACCTCGAAGGGGGGGTGGGTCAGCCCCAGCATTTT
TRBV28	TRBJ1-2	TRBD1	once	CASSSPGQGTYSNYGYTF	TGTGCCAGCAGTTCCCCGGGACAGGGGACCTACTCTAACTATGGCTACACCTTC
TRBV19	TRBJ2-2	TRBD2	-	CASRGEVGELFF	TGTGCCAGTCGGGGGGAGGTCGGGGAGCTGTTTTTT
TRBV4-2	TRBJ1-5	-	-	CASSPVFGGSNQPQHF	TGTGCCAGCAGCCCGGTGTTTGGGGGCAGCAATCAGCCCCAGCATTTT
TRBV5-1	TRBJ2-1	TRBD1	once	CASSSTDRLDEQFF	TGCGCCAGCAGCTCAACGGACAGGTTGGATGAGCAGTTCTTC
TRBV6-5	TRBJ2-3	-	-	CASSRSGASTDTQYF	TGTGCCAGCAGCCGCTCGGGTGCTAGCACAGATACGCAGTATTTT
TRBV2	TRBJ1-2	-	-	CASSEVRGGYTF	TGTGCCAGCAGTGAGGTTAGGGGAGGCTACACCTTC
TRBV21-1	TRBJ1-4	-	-	CASSKMSGGNEKLFF	TGTGCCAGCAGCAAAATGAGTGGCGGTAATGAAAAACTGTTTTTT
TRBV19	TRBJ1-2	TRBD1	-	CASRSGQGNGYTF	TGTGCCAGTAGGTCGGGACAGGGGAACGGCTACACCTTC
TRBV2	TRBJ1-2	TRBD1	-	CASSLDRGNGYTF	TGTGCCAGCAGCCTCGACAGGGGAAATGGCTACACCTTC
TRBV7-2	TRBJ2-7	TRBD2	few	CASSPTPGGSYEQYF	TGTGCCAGCAGCCCTACGCCGGGGGGCTCCTACGAGCAGTACTTC
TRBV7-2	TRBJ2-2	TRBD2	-	CASRRLAGGAGELFF	TGTGCCAGCAGGAGACTAGCGGGGGGGGCCGGGGAGCTGTTTTTT
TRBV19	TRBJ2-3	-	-	CASSFADTQYF	TGTGCCAGTAGTTTCGCAGATACGCAGTATTTT
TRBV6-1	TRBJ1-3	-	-	CASSEETGRSGNTIYF	TGTGCCAGCAGTGAGGAGACAGGCCGCTCTGGAAACACCATATATTTT
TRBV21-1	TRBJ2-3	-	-	CASSKGTGCTDTQYF	TGTGCCAGCAGCAAAGGGACAGGGTGCACAGATACGCAGTATTTT
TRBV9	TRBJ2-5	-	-	CASSVDPGAPGETQYF	TGTGCCAGCAGCGTAGATCCGGGAGCCCCCGGGGAGACCCAGTACTTC
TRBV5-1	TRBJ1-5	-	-	CASSLDGGATNQPQHF	TGCGCCAGCAGCTTGGATGGAGGGGCTACGAATCAGCCCCAGCATTTT
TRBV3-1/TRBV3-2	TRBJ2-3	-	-	CASSQDRNTQYF	TGTGCCAGCAGCCAAGACAGGAATACGCAGTATTTT
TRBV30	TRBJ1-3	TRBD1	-	CAWDRGSGNTIYF	TGTGCCTGGGACAGGGGCTCTGGAAACACCATATATTTT
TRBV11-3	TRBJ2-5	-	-	CASSASGSGSTQYF	TGTGCCAGCAGCGCCTCAGGCTCGGGGTCGACCCAGTACTTC
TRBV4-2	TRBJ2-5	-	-	CASSQVAEVQETQYF	TGTGCCAGCAGCCAAGTGGCGGAGGTCCAAGAGACCCAGTACTTC
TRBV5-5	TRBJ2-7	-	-	CASSGTEQYF	TGTGCCTCCTCCGGTACCGAGCAGTACTTC
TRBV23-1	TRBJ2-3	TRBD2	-	CASSQSPSQRGGRGTDTQYF	TGCGCCAGCAGTCAAAGCCCTAGCCAGCGGGGGGGTCGTGGGACAGATACGCAGTATTTT